This T cell receptor beta chain was sequenced during a study of CD8+CD57+ T cells in acquired aplastic anemia. Across the study: The sorted CD4+ and CD8+ cells yielded an average roughly 3 ug of DNA.

Points on this clonotype: The junction and the germline gene differ at one end; a read error may be behind it.

The template used for profiling TCR beta VDJ and CDR3 was genomic DNA. One entry per CDR3 protein results from TCRdb running MiXCR on the reads. The data show 150,000 to 200,000 distinct CDR3 sequences, less than 65% seen once. Germline-derived CDR1 and CDR2 are SGHTS and YDEGEE. This CDR3 comprises 17 residues. The TCR was taken from a human donor with severe aplastic anemia or a healthy control (not recorded which). The sequenced sample consisted of sorted CD4+, CD8+, or CD8+CD57+ T cells (not recorded which) from PBMCs. This sequence joins TRBV5-8 and TRBJ1-3; 12 bases are shared with TRBD1. DNA of the CDR3: TGCGCCAGCAGCTTGGCTGGGACAGGGGGCGCGGGGAACACCATATATTTT. Protein sequence: CASSLAGTGGAGNTIYF.